This section outlines one T cell receptor (beta chain) sequence together with its context. The target of this receptor is not known. A much larger clone sits a single nucleotide away, making a read error possible. The data stem from a study of T cells in Graves' hyperthyroidism and ophthalmopathy (dated by TCRdb to 2018 to 2020). About the full investigation: Peripheral blood samples were taken at initial diagnosis, before any treatment was given. Whether ophthalmopathy could be predicted prospectively was tested in an independent validation cohort made up of 18 to 20 hyperthyroidism patients plus 17 patients who later progressed to ophthalmopathy. The paper describes TCR Vbeta CDR3 sequencing of about 140 peripheral blood samples, made up of under 50 ophthalmopathy patients, 70 to 80 hyperthyroidism patients and roughly 17 progressor patients. The study also compared thyroid tissue and blood T-cell repertoires from a handful of Graves' hyperthyroidism patients. For training and testing, the 95 to 100 patients in the discovery cohort were randomly divided in a 7:3 ratio. To identify TCR V-J signatures that set the groups apart, the researchers used a discovery cohort of 100 patients, made up of around 42 with Graves' ophthalmopathy and 55 to 65 with stable Graves' hyperthyroidism. Following sampling, methimazole starting at 30 mg daily was given to hyperthyroidism patients, and high-dose intravenous methylprednisolone was given to ophthalmopathy patients. Overall study results and their limits: In cross-validation, a model built on a 13 V-J signature told ophthalmopathy apart from stable hyperthyroidism with less than 90% sensitivity and roughly 82% specificity, and in testing the same model reached 80%/75%. Most expanded thyroid clonotypes (frequency above 0.001) were also found in blood, which suggests that blood repertoires may mirror thyroid immune responses. No statistical method was used to set the sample size in advance, and investigators knew the group allocation. In validation, progression to ophthalmopathy was predicted by the model with almost 71% sensitivity and 72.22% specificity, a median of 6.5 months before onset.

Looking up the germline V gene yields CDR1 MGHDK and CDR2 SYGVNS. The CDR3 measures 17 amino acids from cysteine to phenylalanine. Solely the CDR3 DNA is kept, with 51 bases framed from the first base. Hyperthyroidism patients were newly diagnosed, with disease duration under 2 months, and aged 18 to 65 years. Any patient with an uncontrolled infection, another autoimmune disease, pregnancy or lactation was excluded. Diagnoses were established on the basis of clinical symptoms, serum thyroxine and TRAb, thyroid ultrasound, and orbital computed tomography. Blood from progressor patients was drawn when they were first diagnosed with hyperthyroidism, before any ophthalmopathy symptoms appeared. Ficoll-Paque density gradient centrifugation was used to isolate PBMCs from about 9.4 ml of fresh peripheral blood. Progressor patients were defined as those initially diagnosed with Graves' hyperthyroidism in whom ophthalmopathy developed during follow-up. Total RNA was extracted using Trizol reagent, and RNA quality was assessed on an Agilent 2100 Bioanalyzer.

The TCR beta CDR3 regions were amplified from RNA transcripts. The TCR CDR3 was subjected to a first round of RT-PCR using the HTBI primer set and the Qiagen OneStep RT-PCR kit. Libraries were constructed in a second round of multiplex PCR, after which size selection and purification were carried out. Sequencing of the libraries was done on an Illumina HiSeq2000 using paired-end 100 bp reads. In the source study's methods: SOAPnuke was used to process the raw data, removing reads that contained adapters or uncalled bases, had a mean Phred below 15, or lacked an exact match to the constant primer or identifier. High-quality paired reads were merged with COPE v1.2.5, and unique nucleotide sequences were defined as clonotypes. Clonotypes were aligned to IMGT TRBV, TRBD and TRBJ reference segments using MiTCR v1.1. Only V-J combinations with frequency above 0.0001, covering roughly 99% of repertoires, were analysed. A TCS score was defined as the ratio of F50 (clonal expansion) to E x V (chaos), with BLOSUM62-based TCRdist applied between CDR3 peptides within each V-J. Welch's t-statistics and random forest reduced 500 to 650 V-J features to fewer than 15, which were used in a naive Bayes classifier (R e1071). TCRdb ran its own pipeline on the public reads, namely fastp trimming at Q25 and MiXCR clone calling, and kept in-frame beta chains. Rows with one shared CDR3 protein collapse into an entry with the most common genes and DNA. None of the V and J calls come from the authors' own analysis; TCRdb made them. The sample table holds hundreds of thousands of distinct CDR3 sequences, of which about 15% were seen once. Of the sample, 5.8% falls within the top ten clones.

The chain links TRBV25-1 with TRBJ1-2; no D gene call is confident. This TCR derives from a woman in her 30s with Graves' hyperthyroidism that later progressed to Graves' ophthalmopathy. Sequencing was carried out using blood. The CDR3 has the sequence CASSEPFPGNSNYGFTF. The nucleotide sequence reads TGTGCCAGCAGTGAACCCTTTCCGGGAAATTCTAACTATGGCTTCACCTTC.